Below, 29 T cell receptor beta chains from the same sample are listed, as sequenced in a study of CD4+ T cells in melanoma (dated by TCRdb to between 2021 and 2024). Library preparation used the immunoSEQ multiplex PCR assay. In TCRdb, the immuneACCESS table is reduced to in-frame sequences with V and J assigned. These tables do not hold every clone; where another copy was compared, an unresolved V gene accounts for under half, and the others remain unexplained. In all, the sample holds over 45,000 clones, and roughly three quarters of those were seen once. The ten largest clonotypes hold roughly 4.8% of the sample. Sequencing was carried out using tumor tissue. The receptor set was obtained from a human donor with melanoma.

In DNA form, the CDR3 reads TGTGCCAGCAGTTTATTCCGCTGGGACAGACGAGAGCAGTACTTC. Translated, it gives CASSLFRWDRREQYF. V usage is TRBV28 and J usage is TRBJ2-7, with 7 positions matching TRBD1. V trimming: 1 base; J trimming: 7 bases; junction bases outside the gene matches: 10. The CDR3 is 15 amino acids. Germline lookup yields CDR1 MDHEN and CDR2 SYDVKM.

This chain joins TRBV15 and TRBJ1-3, with 7 nucleotides matching TRBD1. The CDR3 covers 16 residues. V shed 5 bases, J shed 5 bases, and the junction held 12 bases outside the gene matches. From germline, CDR1 is LNHNV and CDR2 YYDKDF (reference sequence). This CDR3 is CATSRRQGYDRNTIYF. The CDR3 DNA is TGTGCCACCAGCCGGCGACAGGGCTATGACAGAAACACCATATATTTT.

The rearrangement joins TRBV7-8 to TRBJ1-4; 7 positions match TRBD1. The germline gives CDR1 SGHVS, CDR2 FQNEAQ. V lost 3 bases and J lost 6; bases outside the gene matches: 4. The CDR3 is 14 residues long. The CDR3 protein is CASSLEGAHEKLFF. CDR3 sequence (DNA): TGTGCCAGCAGCTTGGAGGGGGCCCATGAAAAACTGTTTTTT.

V is TRBV5-4 and J is TRBJ1-6; 7 bases fit TRBD1. V lost 5 bases to trimming and J lost 10 bases; unmatched junction nucleotides: 9. This CDR3 contains 14 residues. Germline CDR1 SGHNT, CDR2 YYREEE (reference sequence). CDR3 nucleotides: TGTGCCAGCAGGAGAGACAGGGTTGGCTCACCCCTCCACTTT. Translated: CASRRDRVGSPLHF. The full variable domain, its missing parts supplied by reference TRBV5-4 and TRBJ1-6, is ETGVTQSPTHLIKTRGQQVTLRCSSQSGHNTVSWYQQALGQGPQFIFQYYREEENGRGNFPPRFSGLQFPNYSSELNVNALELDDSALYLCASRRDRVGSPLHFGNGTRLTVT.

The genes are TRBV9 and TRBJ2-7; 7 bases fit TRBD1. The germline gives CDR1 SGDLS, CDR2 YYNGEE. With 4 bases clipped from V and 3 bases from J, the junction kept 4 bases outside the gene matches. The CDR3 has 13 amino acids. The CDR3 spells CASSLRQGYEQYF. As DNA, the CDR3 is TGTGCCAGCAGCCTCCGACAGGGCTACGAGCAGTACTTC. The full variable domain, its missing parts supplied by reference TRBV9 and TRBJ2-7, is DSGVTQTPKHLITATGQRVTLRCSPRSGDLSVYWYQQSLDQGLQFLIQYYNGEERAKGNILERFSAQQFPDLHSELNLSSLELGDSALYFCASSLRQGYEQYFGPGTRLTVT.

V is TRBV5-1 and J is TRBJ1-6, with TRBD1 matching 7 bases. The CDR3 length is 13 residues. Germline V gene lookup returns CDR1 SGHRS and CDR2 YFSETQ. V shed 5 bases and J 9 bases; nucleotides not matched to a gene: 5. CDR3 in amino acids: CASSVDRRSPLHF. For the CDR3, the DNA is TGCGCCAGCAGTGTGGACAGGCGTTCACCCCTCCACTTT.

The chain links TRBV7-2 to TRBJ2-5, with 9 bases identical to TRBD2. Germline V lookup: CDR1 SGHTA, CDR2 FQGNSA. V lost 5 bases to trimming and J lost 1 base; unmatched junction nucleotides: 11. This CDR3 contains 17 residues. The CDR3 sequence: CASSPPHSGGRQETQYF. The CDR3 DNA is TGTGCCAGCAGCCCGCCCCATAGCGGGGGACGCCAAGAGACCCAGTACTTC.

The chain couples TRBV7-8 to TRBJ2-7; 9 positions agree with TRBD1. This CDR3 contains 13 residues. With V trimmed by 5 bases and J by 7 bases, 6 bases remained unmatched. Germline CDR1 and CDR2: SGHVS and FQNEAQ. The CDR3 here is CASSRTGVGEQYF. CDR3 nucleotides: TGTGCCAGCAGCCGGACAGGGGTGGGTGAGCAGTACTTC.

V and J are TRBV7-2 and TRBJ2-1, with D unclear. V was pared by 5 bases and J by 0 bases, with 11 bases between. The CDR3 covers 15 residues. Germline-derived CDR1 and CDR2 are SGHTA and FQGNSA. In nucleotides, the CDR3 is TGTGCCAGCAGCCCCCGACATTCCTCCTACAATGAGCAGTTCTTC. This gives the protein CASSPRHSSYNEQFF.

Comments on this clone: One base away lies a much larger clone, so this may be a sequencing read error. This chain connects TRBV7-2 to TRBJ2-7; perhaps TRBD1 as D (6 bases). The V end lost 3 bases, the J end lost 2 bases, and 17 bases lay between the germline ends. From germline, CDR1 is SGHTA and CDR2 FQGNSA. This CDR3 comprises 16 residues. The CDR3 nucleotides are TGTGCCAGCAGCTTTGGTGTGGGACACTTCCCCTACGAGCAGTACTTC. Translated: CASSFGVGHFPYEQYF.

This clone was detected once. The chain couples TRBV6-5 to TRBJ1-4, with 8 bases identical to TRBD1. The CDR3 is 14 amino acids. Germline CDR1 is MNHEY and CDR2 is SVGAGI. J lost 8 bases, V lost 6 bases, and 8 bases had no gene match. CDR3 loop: CASSPGQVKEKLFF. In nucleotides, the CDR3 is TGTGCCAGCAGCCCGGGACAGGTTAAGGAAAAACTGTTTTTT.

The rearrangement links TRBV6-5 to TRBJ2-7; TRBD2 matches at 7 bases. The germline V gene encodes CDR1 MNHEY and CDR2 SVGAGI. The J segment lost 3 bases and the V segment lost 0 bases, leaving 5 bases of the junction unmatched. The CDR3 loop spans 15 amino acids. CDR3 in amino acids: CASSYSQRGGYEQYF. In DNA, the CDR3 is TGTGCCAGCAGTTACTCCCAGCGGGGCGGCTACGAGCAGTACTTC.

The chain has TRBV6-6 and TRBJ2-1; 12 positions match TRBD2. CDR1 MNHNY and CDR2 SVGAGI come from the germline V gene (reference sequence). The CDR3 consists of 15 residues. V trimming: 5 bases; J trimming: 6 bases; junction bases outside the gene matches: 5. CDR3 protein: CASSQGLAGLNEQFF. CDR3 DNA sequence: TGTGCCAGCAGTCAGGGACTAGCGGGTCTCAATGAGCAGTTCTTC.

The rearrangement links TRBV7-9 to TRBJ1-1; D unresolved. Trimming removed 1 base at V and 1 base at J, with 4 bases between. Germline V CDR1 and CDR2: SEHNR, FQNEAQ (reference sequence). The length of the CDR3 is 13 residues. CDR3 sequence reads: CASSLGQNTEAFF. CDR3 bases: TGTGCCAGCAGCTTAGGACAGAACACTGAAGCTTTCTTT.

Concerning this clone: One end of the junction does not line up with germline, which may come from a read error. V is TRBV4-2 and J is TRBJ1-2; no definite D call. From germline, CDR1 is LGHNA and CDR2 YNFKEQ. There are 15 residues in the CDR3. The CDR3 DNA reads TGTGCCAGCACCCAAGTCCAGGTAGCTAACTATGGCTACACCTTC. It codes for CASTQVQVANYGYTF.

The chain links TRBV29-1 to TRBJ1-2; 7 positions agree with TRBD1. J gave up 2 bases and V 3 bases, and 9 bases lay outside the gene matches. The germline V gene encodes CDR1 SQVTM and CDR2 ANQGSEA. The CDR3 totals 15 residues. For the CDR3, the DNA is TGCAGCGTTGAGTCCACCGGGACAGAAAACTATGGCTACACCTTC. Amino acids: CSVESTGTENYGYTF.

The chain employs TRBV2 and TRBJ2-5; 10 bases are shared with TRBD1. The DNA end lines up better with TRBJ2-7; the J call may be wrong. The CDR3 sequence is 15 residues long. Looked up from germline, CDR1 is SNHLY and CDR2 is FYNNEI. Here the CDR3 DNA reads TGTGCCAGCAGTCCATCCGGACAGGGGGATTACGAGCAGTACTTC. It translates to CASSPSGQGDYEQYF.

In this sample, this clone is medium-sized (0.01 to 0.1%). The chain recombines TRBV28 with TRBJ2-1; TRBD2 matches at 9 bases. J was trimmed by 6 bases and V by 3 bases; bases with no gene match: 15. This CDR3 spans 18 amino acids. Germline CDR1 and CDR2: MDHEN and SYDVKM. The CDR3 region has the DNA TGTGCCAGCAGTTTTCCCGAAATACGAGGGACTAGCTTCAATGAGCAGTTCTTC. It encodes CASSFPEIRGTSFNEQFF.

The chain combines TRBV5-5 with TRBJ1-1; weak D call: TRBD1 (5 bases). Deletions cut 4 bases from V and 1 base from J, with 8 bases between. The CDR3 loop spans 13 amino acids. In germline, CDR1 is SGHKS, CDR2 YYEKEE (reference sequence). This CDR3 reads CASSPGTNTEAFF. The CDR3 DNA reads TGTGCCAGCAGCCCGGGGACGAACACTGAAGCTTTCTTT.

The rearrangement uses TRBV7-2 and TRBJ2-5; tentatively, D is TRBD1 or TRBD2 (6 bases each). CDR1 and CDR2 from the germline V gene are SGHTA and FQGNSA. The CDR3 loop spans 14 amino acids. V was shortened by 1 base and J by 5 bases, with 11 bases between the two germline ends. CDR3 sequence: CASSLVGGGETQYF. Here the CDR3 DNA reads TGTGCCAGCAGCTTAGTGGGGGGCGGGGAGACCCAGTACTTC.

V is TRBV27 and J is TRBJ1-2, with 8 bases aligning to TRBD1. CDR3 size: 13 residues. J lost 4 bases, V lost 5 bases, and 3 bases had no gene match. CDR1 is MNHEY, CDR2 SMNVEV, per germline (reference sequence). The CDR3 sequence: CASSQGTGYGYTF. The CDR3 DNA is TGTGCCAGCAGTCAGGGGACAGGCTATGGCTACACCTTC.

This chain links TRBV7-8 with TRBJ2-7; D is unresolved. There are 13 residues in the CDR3. Trimming pared 3 bases from V and 3 bases from J, leaving 9 bases between. The germline gives CDR1 SGHVS, CDR2 FQNEAQ. The CDR3 is CASSLASNYEQYF. The CDR3 DNA sequence: TGTGCCAGCAGCTTGGCCTCAAACTACGAGCAGTACTTC.

In its sample, this clone was seen once. The CDR3 bases are TGCGCCAGCAGCGGAACAGGGGGCGTTGACTATGGCTACACCTTC. Translating it yields CASSGTGGVDYGYTF. The chain joins TRBV5-1 to TRBJ1-2; TRBD1 aligns across 9 bases. After removal of 4 bases from V and 3 bases from J, the junction contained 7 bases not matched to a gene. The CDR3 covers 15 residues. Germline-derived CDR1 and CDR2 are SGHRS and YFSETQ.

V is TRBV28 and J is TRBJ2-1, with D perhaps TRBD1 or TRBD2 (5 bases each). Trimming took off 1 base at V and 8 bases at J, with 12 bases between the two ends. This CDR3 is 14 amino acids long. Germline values: CDR1 MDHEN, CDR2 SYDVKM. CDR3 sequence reads: CASSLSPGRYEQFF. The CDR3 DNA sequence: TGTGCCAGCAGTTTATCGCCGGGGCGGTATGAGCAGTTCTTC.

Only one count was recorded for this clone. The gene calls are TRBV10-3 and TRBJ2-7; 12 nucleotides align to TRBD1. V trimming: 3 bases; J trimming: 9 bases; junction bases outside the gene matches: 6. The CDR3 runs 14 residues. Per the germline V gene, CDR1 is ENHRY and CDR2 is SYGVKD. The CDR3 loop reads CAISDTGTGGGQYF. The DNA for the CDR3 is TGTGCCATCAGTGACACCGGGACAGGGGGCGGGCAGTACTTC.

J is TRBJ1-5 and V is TRBV6-1; the D gene is possibly TRBD1 (6 bases). Germline CDR1 is MNHNS and CDR2 is SASEGT. V was trimmed by 5 bases and J by 0 bases, leaving 11 bases between them. The CDR3 is 15 amino acids. The CDR3 DNA follows: TGTGCCAGCAGTACGACAGGCTATAGCAATCAGCCCCAGCATTTT. Its protein is CASSTTGYSNQPQHF.

The chain recombines TRBV6-5 with TRBJ2-7; D remains ambiguous. Germline CDR1 MNHEY, CDR2 SVGAGI. CDR3 length: 13 residues. The V and J ends lost 2 bases and 3 bases respectively, with 8 bases between them. The CDR3 spells CASSYGRFYEQYF. CDR3 nucleotides: TGTGCCAGCAGTTACGGCAGATTCTACGAGCAGTACTTC.

There are many counts of this clone. V and J are TRBV7-3 and TRBJ2-2; TRBD2 matches at 7 bases. After removal of 6 bases from V and 6 bases from J, the junction contained 4 bases not matched to a gene. The CDR3 has 13 residues. Germline V gene sequence: CDR1 SGHTA, CDR2 FQGTGA. The CDR3 region is CASRRGSSGELFF. The CDR3 region has the DNA TGTGCCAGCAGGCGGGGGAGCTCCGGGGAGCTGTTTTTT.

The rearrangement links TRBV7-3 to TRBJ1-6; D not resolved. This CDR3 spans 13 amino acids. Germline assignment: CDR1 SGHTA and CDR2 FQGTGA. Trimming cost V 5 bases and J 9 bases, with 11 bases left between them. CDR3 sequence: CASSAMGSSPLHF. The CDR3 DNA sequence: TGTGCCAGCAGCGCAATGGGGAGTTCACCCCTCCACTTT. Full variable domain (outside the CDR3, taken from reference TRBV7-3 and TRBJ1-6): GAGVSQTPSNKVTEKGKYVELRCDPISGHTALYWYRQSLGQGPEFLIYFQGTGAADDSGLPNDRFFAVRPEGSVSTLKIQRTERGDSAVYLCASSAMGSSPLHFGNGTRLTVT.